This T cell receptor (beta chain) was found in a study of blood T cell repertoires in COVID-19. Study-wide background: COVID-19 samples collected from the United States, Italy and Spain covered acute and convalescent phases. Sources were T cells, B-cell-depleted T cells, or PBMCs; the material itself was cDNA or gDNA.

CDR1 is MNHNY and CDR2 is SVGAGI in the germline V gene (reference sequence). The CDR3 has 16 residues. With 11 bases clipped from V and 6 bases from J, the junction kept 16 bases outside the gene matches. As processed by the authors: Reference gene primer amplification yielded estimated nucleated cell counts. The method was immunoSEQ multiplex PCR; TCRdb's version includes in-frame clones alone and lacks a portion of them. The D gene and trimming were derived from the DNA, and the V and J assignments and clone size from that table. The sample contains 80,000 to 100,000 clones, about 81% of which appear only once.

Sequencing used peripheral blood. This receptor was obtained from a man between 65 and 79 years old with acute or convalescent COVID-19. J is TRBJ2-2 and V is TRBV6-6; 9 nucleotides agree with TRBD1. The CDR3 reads CAHPVGTGLNSGELFF. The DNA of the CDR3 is TGTGCCCACCCGGTAGGGACAGGGCTTAATTCCGGGGAGCTGTTTTTT.